This TCR beta chain was recovered during a study of T cells in Graves' hyperthyroidism and ophthalmopathy. This clonotype was seen at least ten times. V lost 6 bases and J 3 bases, leaving 9 bases between the germline ends. The CDR3 is 12 residues long. The germline V gene has CDR1 SNHLY and CDR2 FYNNEI. TCR beta CDR3 regions were amplified from RNA transcripts. The HTBI set primed first-round TCR CDR3 RT-PCR. TCRdb reprocessed the multiplex PCR reads via MiXCR and lists one record per CDR3 protein. This sample has 250,000 to 350,000 distinct CDR3 sequences, with 16% found just once. The chain carries TRBV2 and TRBJ2-7; TRBD1 is a possible D gene (6 bases). This clonotype was obtained from a young man with Graves' hyperthyroidism. Sequenced input: blood. The CDR3 region has the DNA TGTGCCAGCAGGGAGGACAGCTACGAGCAGTACTTC. Translation gives CASREDSYEQYF.